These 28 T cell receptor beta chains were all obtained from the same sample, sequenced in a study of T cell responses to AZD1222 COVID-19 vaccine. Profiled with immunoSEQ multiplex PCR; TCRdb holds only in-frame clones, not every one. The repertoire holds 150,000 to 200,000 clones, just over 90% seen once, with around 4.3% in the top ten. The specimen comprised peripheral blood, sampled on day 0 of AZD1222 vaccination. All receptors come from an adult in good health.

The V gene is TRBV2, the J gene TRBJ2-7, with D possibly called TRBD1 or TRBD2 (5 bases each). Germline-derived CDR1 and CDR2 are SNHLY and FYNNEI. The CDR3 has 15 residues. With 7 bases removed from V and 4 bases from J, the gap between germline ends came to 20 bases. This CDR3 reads CASKPITGAAYEQYF. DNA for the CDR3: TGTGCCAGCAAACCCATAACCGGGGCCGCATACGAGCAGTACTTC. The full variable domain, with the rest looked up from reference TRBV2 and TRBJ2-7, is EPEVTQTPSHQVTQMGQEVILRCVPISNHLYFYWYRQILGQKVEFLVSFYNNEISEKSEIFDDQFSVERPDGSNFTLKIRSTKLEDSAMYFCASKPITGAAYEQYFGPGTRLTVT.

In DNA, the CDR3 is TGTGCCAGCAGCTTCCCGGGGAGCACTGAAGCTTTCTTT. It yields the protein CASSFPGSTEAFF. This chain links TRBV11-3 with TRBJ1-1; D call uncertain. V lost 3 bases and J 4 bases, leaving 9 bases between the germline ends. The CDR3 has 13 residues. Germline values: CDR1 SGHNT, CDR2 YENEEA.

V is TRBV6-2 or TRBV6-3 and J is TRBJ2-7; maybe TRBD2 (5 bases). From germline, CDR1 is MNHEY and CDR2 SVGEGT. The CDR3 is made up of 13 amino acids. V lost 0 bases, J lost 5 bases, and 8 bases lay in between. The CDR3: CASSYSRGNEQYF. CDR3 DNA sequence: TGTGCCAGCAGTTACTCGAGAGGGAACGAGCAGTACTTC.

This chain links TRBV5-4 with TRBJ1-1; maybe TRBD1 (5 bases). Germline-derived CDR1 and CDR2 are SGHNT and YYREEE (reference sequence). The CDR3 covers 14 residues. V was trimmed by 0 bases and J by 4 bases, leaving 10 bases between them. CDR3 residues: CASSLAGSGTEAFF. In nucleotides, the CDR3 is TGTGCCAGCAGCTTGGCAGGGTCTGGCACTGAAGCTTTCTTT.

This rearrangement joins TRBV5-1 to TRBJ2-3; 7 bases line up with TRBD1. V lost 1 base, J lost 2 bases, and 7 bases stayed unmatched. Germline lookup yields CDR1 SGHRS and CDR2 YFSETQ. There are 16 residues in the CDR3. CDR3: CASSLWDRDPTDTQYF. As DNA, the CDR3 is TGCGCCAGCAGCTTGTGGGACAGAGACCCCACAGATACGCAGTATTTT.

The CDR3: CASSSYIGADTQYF. The CDR3 DNA reads TGTGCCAGCAGTTCGTATATAGGGGCGGATACGCAGTATTTT. This chain uses TRBV6-5 with TRBJ2-3, with D maybe TRBD1 (5 bases). This CDR3 spans 14 amino acids. V lost 4 bases and J 6 bases, leaving 14 bases between the germline ends. Germline CDR1 and CDR2: MNHEY and SVGAGI.

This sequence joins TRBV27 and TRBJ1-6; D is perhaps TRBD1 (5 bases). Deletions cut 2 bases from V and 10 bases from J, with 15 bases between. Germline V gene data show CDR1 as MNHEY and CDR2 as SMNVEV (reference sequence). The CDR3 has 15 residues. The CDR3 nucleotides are TGTGCCAGCAGTTTAGACAGACTGGTAGGGTCACCCCTCCACTTT. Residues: CASSLDRLVGSPLHF.

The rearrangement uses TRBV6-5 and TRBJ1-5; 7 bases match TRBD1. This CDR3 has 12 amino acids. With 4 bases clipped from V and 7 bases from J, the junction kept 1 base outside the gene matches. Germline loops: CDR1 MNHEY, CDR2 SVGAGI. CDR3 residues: CASSLGGQPQHF. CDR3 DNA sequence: TGTGCCAGCAGTTTAGGGGGCCAGCCCCAGCATTTT.

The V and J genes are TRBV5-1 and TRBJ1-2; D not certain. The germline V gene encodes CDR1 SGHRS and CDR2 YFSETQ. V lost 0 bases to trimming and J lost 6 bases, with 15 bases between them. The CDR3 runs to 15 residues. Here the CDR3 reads CASSLAENKADGYTF. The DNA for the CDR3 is TGCGCCAGCAGCTTGGCTGAGAATAAGGCTGATGGCTACACCTTC.

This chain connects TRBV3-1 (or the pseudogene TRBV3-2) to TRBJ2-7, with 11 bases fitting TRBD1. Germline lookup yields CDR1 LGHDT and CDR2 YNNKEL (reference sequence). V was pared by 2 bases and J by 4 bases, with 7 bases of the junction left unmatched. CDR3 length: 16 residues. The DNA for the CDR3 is TGTGCCAGCAGCCAAAGCGGACAGGGGGCTCGTTACGAGCAGTACTTC. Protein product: CASSQSGQGARYEQYF.

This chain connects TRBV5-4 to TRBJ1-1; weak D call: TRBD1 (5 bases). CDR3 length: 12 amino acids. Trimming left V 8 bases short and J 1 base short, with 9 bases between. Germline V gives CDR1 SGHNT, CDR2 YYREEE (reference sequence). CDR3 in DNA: TGTGCCAGTCAAGGGGCGAACACTGAAGCTTTCTTT. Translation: CASQGANTEAFF. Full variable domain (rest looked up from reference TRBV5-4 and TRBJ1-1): ETGVTQSPTHLIKTRGQQVTLRCSSQSGHNTVSWYQQALGQGPQFIFQYYREEENGRGNFPPRFSGLQFPNYSSELNVNALELDDSALYLCASQGANTEAFFGQGTRLTVV.

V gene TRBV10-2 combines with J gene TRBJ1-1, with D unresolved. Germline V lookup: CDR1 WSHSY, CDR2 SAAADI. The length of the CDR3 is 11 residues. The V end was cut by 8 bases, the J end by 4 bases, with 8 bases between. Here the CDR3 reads CASGEGTEAFF. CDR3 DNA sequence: TGCGCCAGCGGGGAGGGCACTGAAGCTTTCTTT.

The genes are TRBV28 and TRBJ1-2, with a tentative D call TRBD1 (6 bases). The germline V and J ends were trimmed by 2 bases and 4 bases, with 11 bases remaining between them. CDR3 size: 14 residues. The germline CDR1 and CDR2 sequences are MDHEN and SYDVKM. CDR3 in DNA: TGTGCCAGCAGTTTAGGTCGGGGGCTCTATGGCTACACCTTC. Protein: CASSLGRGLYGYTF.

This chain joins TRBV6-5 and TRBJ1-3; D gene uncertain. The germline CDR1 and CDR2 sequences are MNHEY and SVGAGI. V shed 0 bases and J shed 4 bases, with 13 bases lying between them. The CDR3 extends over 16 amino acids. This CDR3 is CASSYSPGLGGNTIYF. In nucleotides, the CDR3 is TGTGCCAGCAGTTACTCACCGGGGTTGGGGGGAAACACCATATATTTT.

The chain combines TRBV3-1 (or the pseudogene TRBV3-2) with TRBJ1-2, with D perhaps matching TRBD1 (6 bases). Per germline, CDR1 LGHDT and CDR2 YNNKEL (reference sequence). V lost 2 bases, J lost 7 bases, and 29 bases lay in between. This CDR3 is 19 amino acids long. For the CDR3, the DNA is TGTGCCAGCAGCCAAAGGGGGGGGCGGGACACGAAAATTGGCGGTGGCTACACCTTC. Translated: CASSQRGGRDTKIGGGYTF.

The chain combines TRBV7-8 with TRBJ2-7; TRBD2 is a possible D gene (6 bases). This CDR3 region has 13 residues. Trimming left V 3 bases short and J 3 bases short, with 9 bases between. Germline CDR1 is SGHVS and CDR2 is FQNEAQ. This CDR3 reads CASSFRGSYEQYF. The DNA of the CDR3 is TGTGCCAGCAGCTTCCGGGGGAGCTACGAGCAGTACTTC.

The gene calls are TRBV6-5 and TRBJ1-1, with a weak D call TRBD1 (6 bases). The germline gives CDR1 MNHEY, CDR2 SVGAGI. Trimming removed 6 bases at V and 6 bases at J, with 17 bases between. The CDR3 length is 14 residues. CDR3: CASRRDIRSPEAFF. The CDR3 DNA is TGTGCCAGCAGGAGGGACATCAGGTCTCCTGAAGCTTTCTTT.

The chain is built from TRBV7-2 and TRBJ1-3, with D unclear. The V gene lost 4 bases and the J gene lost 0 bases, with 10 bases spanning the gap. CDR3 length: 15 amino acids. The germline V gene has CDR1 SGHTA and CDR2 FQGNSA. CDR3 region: CASSSIVFSGNTIYF. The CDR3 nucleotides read TGTGCCAGCAGCTCCATTGTGTTCTCTGGAAACACCATATATTTT. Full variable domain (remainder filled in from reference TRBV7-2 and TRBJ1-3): GAGVSQSPSNKVTEKGKDVELRCDPISGHTALYWYRQSLGQGLEFLIYFQGNSAPDKSGLPSDRFSAERTGGSVSTLTIQRTQQEDSAVYLCASSSIVFSGNTIYFGEGSWLTVV.

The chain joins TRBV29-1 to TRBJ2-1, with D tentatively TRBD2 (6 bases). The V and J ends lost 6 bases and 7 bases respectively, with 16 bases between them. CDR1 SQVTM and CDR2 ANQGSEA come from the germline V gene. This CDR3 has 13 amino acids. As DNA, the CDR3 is TGCAGCGTAGCCCTAGGAGGGAGGAATGAGCAGTTCTTC. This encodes CSVALGGRNEQFF.

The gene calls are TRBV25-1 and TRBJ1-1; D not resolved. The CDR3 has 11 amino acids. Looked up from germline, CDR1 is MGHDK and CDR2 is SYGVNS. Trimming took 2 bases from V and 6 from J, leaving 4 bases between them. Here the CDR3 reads CASSEGAEAFF. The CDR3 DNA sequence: TGTGCCAGCAGTGAAGGCGCTGAAGCTTTCTTT. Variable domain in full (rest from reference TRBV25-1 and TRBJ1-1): EADIYQTPRYLVIGTGKKITLECSQTMGHDKMYWYQQDPGMELHLIHYSYGVNSTEKGDLSSESTVSRIRTEHFPLTLESARPSHTSQYLCASSEGAEAFFGQGTRLTVV.

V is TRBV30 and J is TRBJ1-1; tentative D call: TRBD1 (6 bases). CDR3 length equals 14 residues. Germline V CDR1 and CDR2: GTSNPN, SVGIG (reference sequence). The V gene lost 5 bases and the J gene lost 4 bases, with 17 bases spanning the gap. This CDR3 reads CAWSKGQFPTEAFF. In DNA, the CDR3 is TGTGCCTGGTCAAAAGGACAGTTTCCCACTGAAGCTTTCTTT.

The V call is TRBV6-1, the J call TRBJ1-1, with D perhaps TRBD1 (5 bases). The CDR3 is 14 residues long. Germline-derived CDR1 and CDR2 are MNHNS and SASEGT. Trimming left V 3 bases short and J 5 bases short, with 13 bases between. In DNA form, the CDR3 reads TGTGCCAGCAGTGATTCCGGGGCGGATACTGAAGCTTTCTTT. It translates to CASSDSGADTEAFF.

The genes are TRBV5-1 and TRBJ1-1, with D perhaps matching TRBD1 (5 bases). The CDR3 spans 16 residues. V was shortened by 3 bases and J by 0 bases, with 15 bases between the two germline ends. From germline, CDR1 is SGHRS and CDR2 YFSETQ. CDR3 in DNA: TGCGCCAGCAGCTCTCAGCTCCAGGGTATGAACACTGAAGCTTTCTTT. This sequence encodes CASSSQLQGMNTEAFF.

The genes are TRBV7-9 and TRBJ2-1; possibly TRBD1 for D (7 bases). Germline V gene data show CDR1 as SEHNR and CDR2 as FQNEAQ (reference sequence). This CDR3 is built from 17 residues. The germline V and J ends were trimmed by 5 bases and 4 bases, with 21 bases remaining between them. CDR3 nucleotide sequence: TGTGCCAGCAGCGCATCAGGAGGCGGGACAGTTTACAATGAGCAGTTCTTC. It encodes CASSASGGGTVYNEQFF.

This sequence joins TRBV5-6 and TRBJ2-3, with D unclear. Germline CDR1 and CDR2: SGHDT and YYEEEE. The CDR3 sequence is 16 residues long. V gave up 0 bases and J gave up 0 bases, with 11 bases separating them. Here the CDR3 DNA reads TGTGCCAGCAGCTTGGCCTTGGTTCGGAGCACAGATACGCAGTATTTT. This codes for CASSLALVRSTDTQYF.

DNA for the CDR3: TGTGCCAGCAGCCAAAAGGGTAGGCTATCCACAGATACGCAGTATTTT. Its protein product is CASSQKGRLSTDTQYF. The V gene is TRBV3-1 (or the pseudogene TRBV3-2), the J gene TRBJ2-3; the D is unclear. Germline lookup yields CDR1 LGHDT and CDR2 YNNKEL (reference sequence). This CDR3 is built from 16 residues. V lost 2 bases, J lost 2 bases, and 14 bases lay in between.

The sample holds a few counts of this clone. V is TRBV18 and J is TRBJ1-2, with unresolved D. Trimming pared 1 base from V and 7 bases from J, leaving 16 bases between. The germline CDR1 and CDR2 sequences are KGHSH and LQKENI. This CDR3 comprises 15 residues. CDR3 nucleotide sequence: TGTGCCAGCTCACCACTCGGCAGCAGAGCGAGTGGCTACACCTTC. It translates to CASSPLGSRASGYTF.

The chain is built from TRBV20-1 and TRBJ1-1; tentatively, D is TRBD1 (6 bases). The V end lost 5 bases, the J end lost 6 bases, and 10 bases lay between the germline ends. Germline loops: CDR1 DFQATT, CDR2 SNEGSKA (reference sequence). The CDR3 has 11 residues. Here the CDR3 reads CSADRQAEAFF. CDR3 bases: TGCAGTGCTGACCGACAGGCTGAAGCTTTCTTT.